The next 9 T cell receptor beta chains were all read from a single sample in a study of beta chain features in type 1 diabetes. Reverse transcribing all isolated RNA meant expressed TCRB transcripts were sequenced. Profiling relied on immunoSEQ multiplex PCR, and the TCRdb table lists in-frame clones only, not all of them. The sample records around 400,000 clones, roughly 12% being singletons. The sample comprised naive CD4+ T cells from blood. The source of these receptors is a man aged 18 to 35 in good health.

This chain connects TRBV28 to TRBJ1-1, with 7 bases matching TRBD1. The CDR3 loop spans 14 amino acids. Unmatched junction bases numbered 10, after V lost 7 bases and J lost 5 bases. The V gene's germline CDR1 is MDHEN and CDR2 SYDVKM. CDR3 nucleotides: TGTGCCAGCACACAACCGACAGGGAGGACTGAAGCTTTCTTT. This encodes CASTQPTGRTEAFF. The full variable domain, with the rest looked up from reference TRBV28 and TRBJ1-1, is DVKVTQSSRYLVKRTGEKVFLECVQDMDHENMFWYRQDPGLGLRLIYFSYDVKMKEKGDIPEGYSVSREKKERFSLILESASTNQTSMYLCASTQPTGRTEAFFGQGTRLTVV.

This clone has a handful of counts. The chain recombines TRBV18 with TRBJ1-1, with TRBD1 matching over 8 bases. CDR3 length: 16 residues. V gave up 1 base and J gave up 0 bases; unmatched junction bases: 4. From germline, CDR1 is KGHSH and CDR2 LQKENI. This CDR3 reads CASSPRTGFMNTEAFF. The CDR3 region has the DNA TGTGCCAGCTCACCACGGACAGGGTTCATGAACACTGAAGCTTTCTTT. Supplemented by reference TRBV18 and TRBJ1-1, the full variable domain reads NAGVMQNPRHLVRRRGQEARLRCSPMKGHSHVYWYRQLPEEGLKFMVYLQKENIIDESGMPKERFSAEFPKEGPSILRIQQVVRGDSAAYFCASSPRTGFMNTEAFFGQGTRLTVV.

The V gene is TRBV7-8, the J gene TRBJ2-6; D perhaps matches TRBD1 (5 bases). The CDR3 is 17 amino acids. Germline values: CDR1 SGHVS, CDR2 FQNEAQ. V gave up 2 bases and J gave up 1 base, with 12 bases separating them. CDR3 coding DNA: TGTGCCAGCAGCTTAAGGCAGGGCAAATCTGGGGCCAACGTCCTGACTTTC. As protein: CASSLRQGKSGANVLTF.

J is TRBJ2-1 and V is TRBV6-5, with a possible D match to TRBD2 (6 bases). CDR1 and CDR2 from the germline V gene are MNHEY and SVGAGI. Between the trimmed V and J ends, which lost 4 bases and 8 bases, there was a span of 15 bases. CDR3 size: 14 residues. CDR3 sequence reads: CASSSGLSEDEQFF. For the CDR3, the DNA is TGTGCCAGCAGTTCGGGACTCTCCGAGGATGAGCAGTTCTTC.

This clone appeared many times. The V call is TRBV4-3, the J call TRBJ2-3, with D possibly matching TRBD2 (6 bases). Germline V gene sequence: CDR1 LGHNA, CDR2 YSLEER. The CDR3 has 13 residues. V shed 7 bases and J shed 8 bases, with 16 bases lying between them. The CDR3 protein is CASTDRLGGTQYF. CDR3 coding DNA: TGCGCCAGCACCGATCGGCTCGGGGGTACGCAGTATTTT.

This clone was seen a few times. This rearrangement joins TRBV6-5 to TRBJ2-7; possible D gene TRBD1, 6 bases. V lost 7 bases and J 0 bases, leaving 10 bases between the germline ends. Germline-derived CDR1 and CDR2 are MNHEY and SVGAGI. CDR3 size: 13 residues. The CDR3 reads CASIGTHSYEQYF. As DNA, the CDR3 is TGTGCCAGCATAGGGACACACTCCTACGAGCAGTACTTC.

Only a few counts were recorded for this clone. DNA of the CDR3: TGTGCCAGCAGTTACGCTGGCGGGGGGGCGGAAGAGACCCAGTACTTC. It encodes CASSYAGGGAEETQYF. This chain links TRBV6-6 with TRBJ2-5; the match to TRBD2 covers 9 bases. The CDR3 consists of 16 residues. CDR1 and CDR2 (germline): MNHNY, SVGAGI (reference sequence). V trimming: 2 bases; J trimming: 3 bases; junction bases outside the gene matches: 7.

V is TRBV5-4 and J is TRBJ1-4; 7 bases agree with TRBD1. The length of the CDR3 is 16 residues. V dropped 0 bases and J dropped 7; count of bases not matched to a gene: 9. Looked up from germline, CDR1 is SGHNT and CDR2 is YYREEE (reference sequence). The CDR3 DNA reads TGTGCCAGCAGCTTGGGGACAGGTCGAGGGAGTGAAAAACTGTTTTTT. Protein sequence: CASSLGTGRGSEKLFF.

This clone was found a few times. The rearrangement links TRBV6-5 to TRBJ2-1, with 9 bases identical to TRBD2. Germline V gives CDR1 MNHEY, CDR2 SVGAGI. The J segment lost 15 bases and the V segment lost 6 bases, leaving 6 bases of the junction unmatched. The CDR3 contains 11 residues. CDR3 residues: CASRKREVMFF. The CDR3 nucleotides are TGTGCCAGCAGGAAGCGGGAGGTGATGTTCTTC.